Described below is a single TCR beta chain sequence and its context. Original methodology: Estimated nucleated cell counts came from reference gene primer amplification. Profiling relied on immunoSEQ multiplex PCR, and the TCRdb table lists in-frame clones only, not all of them. V and J calls and clone size are as listed in that table; D and trimming were resolved from the DNA. Of more than 150,000 clones in the sample, just under 80% were seen once. This sample stems from a study of blood T cell repertoires in COVID-19. Study as a whole: Donors in the United States, Italy and Spain gave samples during acute or convalescent COVID-19. From T cells, B-cell-depleted T cells, or PBMCs came the material, which was cDNA or gDNA.

The CDR3 contains 16 residues. In germline, CDR1 is SGHAT, CDR2 FQNNGV. V trimming: 5 bases; J trimming: 3 bases; junction bases outside the gene matches: 10. The TCR comes from a woman of 80 years or more with acute or convalescent COVID-19. The sequenced sample consisted of peripheral blood. V gene TRBV11-2 combines with J gene TRBJ2-3; 8 positions match TRBD2. For the CDR3, the DNA is TGTGCCAGCAGCAGTAGACTAGCGATAGGAACAGATACGCAGTATTTT. Its protein is CASSSRLAIGTDTQYF.